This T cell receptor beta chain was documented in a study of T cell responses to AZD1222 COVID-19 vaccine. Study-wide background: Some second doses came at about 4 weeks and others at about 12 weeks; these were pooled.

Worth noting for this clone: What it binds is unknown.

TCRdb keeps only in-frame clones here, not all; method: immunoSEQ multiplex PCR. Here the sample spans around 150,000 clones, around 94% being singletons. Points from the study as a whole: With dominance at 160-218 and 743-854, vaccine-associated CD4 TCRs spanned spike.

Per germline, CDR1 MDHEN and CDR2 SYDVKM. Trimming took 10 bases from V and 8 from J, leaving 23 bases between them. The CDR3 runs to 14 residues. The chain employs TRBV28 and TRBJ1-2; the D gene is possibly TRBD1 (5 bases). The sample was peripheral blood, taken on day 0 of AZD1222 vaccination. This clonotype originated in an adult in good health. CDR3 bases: TGTGCCACCAAAAGGTCCTCGGGGGGGAGAGGCTACACCTTC. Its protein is CATKRSSGGRGYTF.